Presented here are 19 T cell receptor beta chains from one specimen sequenced in a study of tumor-infiltrating lymphocytes in primary liver carcinoma. They got blood RNA out of unsorted whole blood and also pulled out germline DNA. TCR beta cDNA was prepared out of about 530 ng total RNA by means of a constant-region primer. TCR beta libraries came from three nested multiplex PCR rounds using slightly modified ARM-PCR. The study ran its first two PCR rounds for approximately 11 cycles each, using TRBV1-TRBV30 forward primers and a C-beta reverse primer. TCRdb recomputed calls from the multiplex PCR reads with MiXCR, one row per CDR3 protein. Among 250,000 to 400,000 distinct CDR3 sequences listed, approximately 60% were seen once. The sample consisted of peripheral blood. These receptors were obtained from a man aged 35 to 55 with primary liver carcinoma and hepatitis B virus infection.

For this clonotype: Here the CDR3 omits its conserved ending phenylalanine or tryptophan, so a read error is the likely source. The chain carries TRBV14 and TRBJ2-1; the D gene is possibly TRBD2 (5 bases). Per the germline V gene, CDR1 is SGHDN and CDR2 is FVKESK. CDR3 length: 15 amino acids. The ends were cut back, 1 base at V and 8 bases at J, with 15 bases in the middle. The CDR3 coding sequence is TGTGCCAGCAGCCAAGTTGCGGGTCTCACGGATGAGCAGTTCTTA. Its translation: CASSQVAGLTDEQFL.

To note about this clonotype: The junction and the germline gene differ at one end; a read error may be behind it. The rearrangement joins TRBV7-8 to TRBJ1-1; 9 bases align to TRBD1. The CDR3 length is 15 residues. Germline V gene lookup returns CDR1 SGHVS and CDR2 FQNEAQ. The CDR3 loop is CASSLAGQGDTGAFF. DNA for the CDR3: TGTGCCAGCAGCTTAGCGGGACAGGGAGACACTGGAGCTTTCTTT.

On this clonotype itself: This clone may be a read error of a much larger clone one base away. This rearrangement joins TRBV5-1 to TRBJ2-1; 8 nucleotides agree with TRBD2. CDR3 size: 15 residues. V was pared by 1 base and J by 4 bases, with 4 bases of the junction left unmatched. Germline V CDR1 and CDR2: SGHRS, YFSETQ. CDR3 nucleotide sequence: TGCGCCAGCAGCTTGACACTAGCGGAGTACAATGAGCAGTTCTTC. This encodes CASSLTLAEYNEQFF.

This clonotype was counted between two and nine times. Possible read error: a much larger clone is one base away. Given the absence of the conserved phenylalanine or tryptophan at the CDR3 end, a read error is likely. This chain uses TRBV4-2 with TRBJ2-3; D call uncertain. V was trimmed by 0 bases and J by 3 bases, leaving 7 bases between them. CDR3 length: 14 residues. Germline CDR1 is LGHNA and CDR2 is YNFKEQ. The CDR3, as DNA: TGTGCCAGCAGCCAAGAAGGCTTTACAGATACGCAGTATCTT. Residues: CASSQEGFTDTQYL.

On this clonotype: One end of the junction fails to match germline, which may point to a read error. The rearrangement links TRBV12-3 or TRBV12-4 to TRBJ1-4; D uncertain. The CDR3 spans 13 residues. CDR3 coding DNA: TGTGCCGGCAGTTTTGCGGGAACTGAAACACTGTTTTTT. It is translated as CAGSFAGTETLFF.

This clonotype was seen a few times. This likely comes from a read error, as the CDR3 has no conserved phenylalanine or tryptophan at its end. The chain couples TRBV6-6 to TRBJ1-1; 7 bases map to TRBD1. V gave up 5 bases and J gave up 7 bases; unmatched junction bases: 10. The CDR3 is made up of 14 amino acids. CDR1 and CDR2 (germline): MNHNY, SVGAGI (reference sequence). As DNA, the CDR3 is TGTGCCAGCAGTGGACAGACAGGGTACAGTGAAGCTTTCCTT. It specifies CASSGQTGYSEAFL.

There are many counts of this clonotype. V usage is TRBV14 and J usage is TRBJ2-2; D might be TRBD1 or TRBD2, each matching 6 bases. V was clipped by 2 bases and J by 5 bases, with 12 bases between them. The CDR3 contains 15 residues. Germline V gene sequence: CDR1 SGHDN, CDR2 FVKESK. CDR3 sequence (DNA): TGTGCCAGCAGCCAACCCGGGGGCGCGACCGGGGAGCTGTTTTTT. It yields the protein CASSQPGGATGELFF. The full variable domain, completed using reference TRBV14 and TRBJ2-2, is EAGVTQFPSHSVIEKGQTVTLRCDPISGHDNLYWYRRVMGKEIKFLLHFVKESKQDESGMPNNRFLAERTGGTYSTLKVQPAELEDSGVYFCASSQPGGATGELFFGEGSRLTVL.

There are a few counts of this clonotype. V gene TRBV7-9 combines with J gene TRBJ1-4; 7 bases match TRBD1. This CDR3 comprises 14 residues. The J segment lost 5 bases and the V segment lost 5 bases, leaving 5 bases of the junction unmatched. CDR1 is SEHNR, CDR2 FQNEAQ, per germline (reference sequence). As DNA, the CDR3 is TGTGCCAGCAGCAGACAGGGATGGAATGAAAAACTGTTTTTT. Its translation is CASSRQGWNEKLFF.

This clonotype was seen once. The V gene is TRBV6-6, the J gene TRBJ1-3; maybe TRBD1 (5 bases). Between the trimmed V and J ends, which lost 10 bases and 0 bases, there was a span of 10 bases. Germline V gives CDR1 MNHNY, CDR2 SVGAGI (reference sequence). This CDR3 region has 13 residues. For the CDR3, the DNA is TGTGCCACCCGGGACGGCTCTGGAAACACCATATATTTT. Protein product: CATRDGSGNTIYF.

In the case of this clonotype: A read error is possible here, since a much larger clone lies one base away. V usage is TRBV4-1 and J usage is TRBJ1-2, with a weak D call TRBD1 (5 bases). CDR1 and CDR2 from the germline V gene are MGHRA and YSYEKL. CDR3 length: 16 residues. The CDR3 coding sequence is TGCGCCAGCGGCCAAGATGGGGGGGAGCCTAACTATGGCTACACCTTC. It codes for CASGQDGGEPNYGYTF.

This clonotype was observed once. This may stem from a read error, because a much larger clone lies one nucleotide away. A read error is likely, as this CDR3 ends without the conserved phenylalanine or tryptophan. V usage is TRBV12-3 or TRBV12-4 and J usage is TRBJ1-5, with a possible D match to TRBD1 (6 bases). CDR3 length equals 14 residues. V shed 6 bases and J shed 2 bases, with 11 bases lying between them. CDR3 DNA sequence: TGTGCCAGCAGACAGGGTACGGGCAATCAGCCCCAGCATTCT. It translates to CASRQGTGNQPQHS.

In its sample, this clonotype was seen many times. The chain is built from TRBV6-2 or TRBV6-3 and TRBJ2-7, with 9 bases identical to TRBD1. The V gene end was trimmed by 1 base and the J gene end by 3 bases; junction bases not matched to a gene: 4. The CDR3 extends over 15 amino acids. The germline V gene encodes CDR1 MNHEY and CDR2 SVGEGT. This CDR3 is CASSYLGTGFYEQYF. CDR3 bases: TGTGCCAGCAGTTACTTGGGGACAGGGTTCTACGAGCAGTACTTC.

Points on this clonotype: One junction end disagrees with the germline gene, perhaps due to a read error. The chain recombines TRBV4-1 with TRBJ1-2; TRBD1 might be the D (5 bases). Germline CDR1 reads MGHRA; CDR2 reads YSYEKL. The CDR3 has 18 amino acids. The CDR3 here is CASSQGFFRVGGGYGYTF. CDR3 nucleotides: TGCGCCAGCAGCCAAGGGTTCTTCAGGGTCGGTGGAGGCTATGGCTATACCTTC.

This clonotype was observed at least ten times. The rearrangement joins TRBV6-1 to TRBJ2-4; D gene ambiguous. This CDR3 is 14 amino acids long. CDR1 is MNHNS, CDR2 SASEGT, per germline. Trimming took off 5 bases at V and 0 bases at J, with 8 bases between the two ends. Here the CDR3 reads CASSSQLAKNIQYF. CDR3 nucleotides: TGTGCCAGCAGTTCTCAGTTAGCCAAAAACATTCAGTACTTC.

J is TRBJ2-1 and V is TRBV4-3; 8 bases are a match to TRBD2. The CDR3 is 15 amino acids. V dropped 0 bases and J dropped 7; count of bases not matched to a gene: 5. CDR1 is LGHNA, CDR2 YSLEER, per germline. CDR3 coding DNA: TGCGCCAGCAGCCAAGAACGGTTAGCGGGAAATGAGCAGTTCTTC. Protein product: CASSQERLAGNEQFF.

The table lists this clonotype with a few counts. The gene calls are TRBV7-9 and TRBJ2-2, with 7 positions matching TRBD1. In germline, CDR1 is SEHNR, CDR2 FQNEAQ (reference sequence). The CDR3 is 13 amino acids. Unmatched junction bases numbered 2, after V lost 4 bases and J lost 6 bases. The CDR3 coding sequence is TGTGCCAGCAGCTCCCAGGGGGCCGGGGAGCTGTTTTTT. It is translated as CASSSQGAGELFF.

The rearrangement joins TRBV20-1 to TRBJ2-3; 8 bases are a match to TRBD2. Germline CDR1 reads DFQATT; CDR2 reads SNEGSKA (reference sequence). The CDR3 covers 14 residues. The J segment lost 5 bases and the V segment lost 3 bases, leaving 7 bases of the junction unmatched. In DNA form, the CDR3 reads TGCAGTGCTAGCAGCGGGACTAGTAAAGATACGCAGTATTTT. It translates to CSASSGTSKDTQYF.

Regarding this clonotype: Relative to the germline gene, one junction end is altered; a read error may explain this. The chain recombines TRBV11-2 with TRBJ2-3, with 9 positions matching TRBD2. Germline V gives CDR1 SGHAT, CDR2 FQNNGV. The CDR3 has 17 amino acids. The CDR3, as DNA: TGTGCTAGCAGCTCCTCCCTAGCGGGACGTGGTGAGCATACGCAGTATTTT. Encoded protein: CASSSSLAGRGEHTQYF.

The table lists this clonotype with many counts. The gene calls are TRBV12-3 or TRBV12-4 and TRBJ2-7, with D perhaps matching TRBD1 (6 bases). The ends were cut back, 5 bases at V and 1 base at J, with 12 bases in the middle. The CDR3 has 14 residues. The CDR3 spells CASSLLDSSYEQYF. The CDR3 DNA reads TGTGCCAGCAGTCTTTTGGACAGTTCCTACGAGCAGTACTTC.